The 23 T cell receptor beta chains below come from one sample, sequenced in a study of blood T cell repertoires in COVID-19. Method: immunoSEQ multiplex PCR; TCRdb's copy keeps in-frame clones and lacks some. The table includes a few hundred thousand clones, over 85% detected once. Source material: PBMCs or T cells enriched from blood (not recorded which). These receptors originate from a woman between 25 and 40 years old who had recovered from COVID-19.

The chain is built from TRBV12-3 or TRBV12-4 and TRBJ1-2, with D possibly TRBD1 on 5 matching bases. The CDR3 contains 12 residues. Between the trimmed V and J ends, which lost 2 bases and 4 bases, there was a span of 5 bases. DNA for the CDR3: TGTGCCAGCAGTTTACAGGGCTATGGCTACACCTTC. It encodes CASSLQGYGYTF.

The genes are TRBV18 and TRBJ1-6; 8 nucleotides line up with TRBD1. V lost 2 bases and J lost 4; bases outside the gene matches: 10. The CDR3 is made up of 18 amino acids. Germline assignment: CDR1 KGHSH and CDR2 LQKENI. The CDR3 DNA follows: TGTGCCAGCTCACCAATAACAGGGGGTGATTATTATAATTCACCCCTCCACTTT. Encoded protein: CASSPITGGDYYNSPLHF.

This clone is a singleton in its sample. This sequence joins TRBV27 and TRBJ2-1, with a weak D call TRBD2 (6 bases). The CDR3 totals 14 residues. From germline, CDR1 is MNHEY and CDR2 SMNVEV (reference sequence). V was trimmed by 0 bases and J by 12 bases, leaving 15 bases between them. The CDR3 is CASSLSNAGRSQFF. CDR3 sequence (DNA): TGTGCCAGCAGTTTATCGAATGCGGGACGGTCGCAGTTCTTC.

This clone was recorded only once. The CDR3 DNA sequence: TGTGCCAGCAGTTACGCGGATACTTCCTACGAGCAGTACTTC. The encoded protein is CASSYADTSYEQYF. This sequence joins TRBV6-5 and TRBJ2-7; D not resolved. Germline-derived CDR1 and CDR2 are MNHEY and SVGAGI. With 2 bases removed from V and 1 base from J, the gap between germline ends came to 9 bases. The CDR3 runs to 14 residues.

The J gene is TRBJ1-1, the V gene TRBV6-5; D unresolved. Germline CDR1 is MNHEY and CDR2 is SVGAGI. CDR3 length: 14 residues. Trimming took 6 bases from V and 4 from J, leaving 15 bases between them. This CDR3 reads CASRGPGGGTEAFF. CDR3 in DNA: TGTGCCAGCAGAGGGCCTGGAGGCGGCACTGAAGCTTTCTTT.

The chain employs TRBV9 and TRBJ2-7; D remains ambiguous. The CDR3 totals 15 residues. V lost 0 bases and J lost 4, with 14 bases in between. Per the germline V gene, CDR1 is SGDLS and CDR2 is YYNGEE. The CDR3 DNA is TGTGCCAGCAGCGTAGATCACAGCAGAGTTTACGAGCAGTACTTC. Residues: CASSVDHSRVYEQYF. The full variable domain, in which reference TRBV9 and TRBJ2-7 provide the parts outside the CDR3, is DSGVTQTPKHLITATGQRVTLRCSPRSGDLSVYWYQQSLDQGLQFLIQYYNGEERAKGNILERFSAQQFPDLHSELNLSSLELGDSALYFCASSVDHSRVYEQYFGPGTRLTVT.

The chain joins TRBV10-2 to TRBJ1-1; no reliable D call. V dropped 8 bases and J dropped 3 bases, with 16 bases sitting between them. Germline V lookup: CDR1 WSHSY, CDR2 SAAADI. The CDR3 consists of 14 residues. Written as DNA, the CDR3 is TGCGCCAGCCACTCGGTTCGGGGAGACACTGAAGCTTTCTTT. Translating it yields CASHSVRGDTEAFF.

The chain recombines TRBV28 with TRBJ2-7; no reliable D call. Trimming took off 3 bases at V and 5 bases at J, with 5 bases between the two ends. The CDR3 consists of 11 residues. CDR1 and CDR2 (germline): MDHEN, SYDVKM. Written as DNA, the CDR3 is TGTGCCAGCAGTTTTTATAACGAGCAGTACTTC. Its protein product is CASSFYNEQYF.

This clone was seen only once. The genes are TRBV4-1 and TRBJ1-4, with 11 nucleotides matching TRBD1. CDR3 length equals 17 residues. Germline V gene lookup returns CDR1 MGHRA and CDR2 YSYEKL. V gave up 4 bases and J gave up 6 bases; unmatched junction bases: 10. The CDR3 DNA is TGCGCCAGCAGCCGATCTTTAGGGGGACAGGGGGATGAAAAACTGTTTTTT. Protein sequence: CASSRSLGGQGDEKLFF.

This rearrangement joins TRBV12-5 to TRBJ2-2; D possibly corresponds to TRBD2 (5 bases). The germline V gene has CDR1 LGHNT and CDR2 FRNRAP. Trimming took off 6 bases at V and 3 bases at J, with 14 bases between the two ends. The length of the CDR3 is 15 residues. CDR3 sequence reads: CASGNMLADTGELFF. In DNA, the CDR3 is TGTGCTAGTGGCAACATGCTAGCAGACACCGGGGAGCTGTTTTTT.

The chain is built from TRBV5-1 and TRBJ1-1, with TRBD1 identical over 7 bases. The V and J ends lost 5 bases and 0 bases, in that order; junction bases with no gene match: 1. Germline lookup yields CDR1 SGHRS and CDR2 YFSETQ. This CDR3 is 13 amino acids long. CDR3 DNA sequence: TGCGCCAGCAGACAGGGGCTGAACACTGAAGCTTTCTTT. This translates into CASRQGLNTEAFF.

The chain combines TRBV6-2 or TRBV6-3 with TRBJ1-5, with no clear D. The germline CDR1 and CDR2 sequences are MNHEY and SVGEGT. The CDR3 extends over 14 amino acids. V was shortened by 2 bases and J by 3 bases, with 8 bases between the two germline ends. CDR3 sequence (DNA): TGTGCCAGCAGTTACGGGCAGAACAATCAGCCCCAGCATTTT. Translating it yields CASSYGQNNQPQHF.

The gene calls are TRBV25-1 and TRBJ2-2; 7 positions agree with TRBD2. Trimming at V came to 0 bases and at J to 0 bases, leaving 4 bases not matched to a gene. This CDR3 has 17 residues. CDR1 and CDR2 from the germline V gene are MGHDK and SYGVNS. CDR3 bases: TGTGCCAGCAGTGAATATGAGGGAGGGGCGAACACCGGGGAGCTGTTTTTT. Protein sequence: CASSEYEGGANTGELFF. Full variable domain (missing parts from reference TRBV25-1 and TRBJ2-2): EADIYQTPRYLVIGTGKKITLECSQTMGHDKMYWYQQDPGMELHLIHYSYGVNSTEKGDLSSESTVSRIRTEHFPLTLESARPSHTSQYLCASSEYEGGANTGELFFGEGSRLTVL.

The rearrangement joins TRBV20-1 to TRBJ2-7; D perhaps matches TRBD2 (6 bases). V was pared by 3 bases and J by 6 bases, with 6 bases between. From germline, CDR1 is DFQATT and CDR2 SNEGSKA (reference sequence). The CDR3 spans 10 residues. CDR3 sequence: CSARTSEQYF. CDR3 sequence (DNA): TGCAGTGCTAGGACTAGCGAGCAGTACTTC.

This sequence joins TRBV25-1 and TRBJ2-1; 7 positions agree with TRBD2. V gave up 3 bases and J gave up 5 bases; unmatched junction bases: 7. CDR3 length equals 15 residues. Germline lookup yields CDR1 MGHDK and CDR2 SYGVNS. The CDR3 reads CASSEGGSLNNEQFF. CDR3 DNA sequence: TGTGCCAGCAGTGAGGGCGGGAGCCTCAACAATGAGCAGTTCTTC.

The chain has TRBV6-5 and TRBJ2-5; D is possibly TRBD1 (6 bases). V lost 2 bases to trimming and J lost 4 bases, with 11 bases between them. The CDR3 contains 14 residues. The germline V gene has CDR1 MNHEY and CDR2 SVGAGI. CDR3 loop: CASSYGRGGETQYF. CDR3 DNA sequence: TGTGCCAGCAGTTACGGCAGGGGTGGAGAGACCCAGTACTTC.

V and J are TRBV5-1 and TRBJ2-1; no clear D gene. The germline gives CDR1 SGHRS, CDR2 YFSETQ. V was pared by 4 bases and J by 8 bases, with 7 bases between. The CDR3 runs 11 residues. CDR3 DNA: TGCGCCAGCAGCCTTGCGGATGAGCAGTTCTTC. This translates into CASSLADEQFF.

In its sample, this clone was seen once. The gene calls are TRBV19 and TRBJ1-1; a weak D match, TRBD1 (5 bases). CDR3 length: 16 residues. Germline V gene lookup returns CDR1 LNHDA and CDR2 SQIVND (reference sequence). Between the trimmed V and J ends, which lost 9 bases and 0 bases, there was a span of 20 bases. The CDR3 nucleotides are TGTGCCAGCCGATCGGGGGGAGGGGCTTTGAACACTGAAGCTTTCTTT. Encoded protein: CASRSGGGALNTEAFF.

A single count supports this clone. The chain links TRBV7-2 to TRBJ1-2, with D hard to call. Germline CDR1 SGHTA, CDR2 FQGNSA. There are 14 residues in the CDR3. Trimming left V 4 bases short and J 7 bases short, with 16 bases between. CDR3 bases: TGTGCCAGCAGCTCCACGCCCCTTAATAGTGGCTACACCTTC. Translation: CASSSTPLNSGYTF.

This chain connects TRBV19 to TRBJ2-2; TRBD2 is a possible D gene (5 bases). Germline V gene sequence: CDR1 LNHDA, CDR2 SQIVND (reference sequence). The CDR3 spans 17 residues. V was clipped by 5 bases and J by 6 bases, with 22 bases between them. CDR3 bases: TGTGCCAGTAGTGCGTCACGGGGATCCTATGGGTCCGGGGAGCTGTTTTTT. As protein: CASSASRGSYGSGELFF.

The chain recombines TRBV20-1 with TRBJ2-7; TRBD2 is a possible D gene (5 bases). There are 14 residues in the CDR3. The V end lost 3 bases, the J end lost 2 bases, and 14 bases lay between the germline ends. Germline V CDR1 and CDR2: DFQATT, SNEGSKA (reference sequence). CDR3 sequence (DNA): TGCAGTGCTAGTTTGTGGACTTACCCCTACGAGCAGTACTTC. Translated: CSASLWTYPYEQYF.

This clone has just a few counts. The genes are TRBV7-6 and TRBJ1-6; D is perhaps TRBD1 (5 bases). The length of the CDR3 is 16 residues. Trimming removed 0 bases from V and 9 bases from J, with 15 bases in between. CDR1 SGHVS and CDR2 FNYEAQ come from the germline V gene. In DNA, the CDR3 is TGTGCCAGCAGCTTAGCCTCCAGCGGGGGTAGTTCACCCCTCCACTTT. This encodes CASSLASSGGSSPLHF.

J is TRBJ2-1 and V is TRBV7-8, with D unresolved. The CDR3 totals 15 residues. Trimming removed 5 bases from V and 2 bases from J, with 13 bases in between. Per germline, CDR1 SGHVS and CDR2 FQNEAQ. CDR3 sequence reads: CASSPSFSTYNEQFF. The CDR3 nucleotides read TGTGCCAGCAGCCCCAGTTTCTCCACCTACAATGAGCAGTTCTTC.